Presented here are 25 T cell receptor beta chains from one specimen sequenced in a study of shared clonotypes between healthy human individuals. Produced via immunoSEQ multiplex PCR; TCRdb's table is partial and in-frame only. The sample shows over 400,000 clones, approximately 95% of them seen only once. The specimen was naive CD4+ T cells sorted from blood. The subset here: CD45RA+ positively selected. Receptor source: a woman in her 30s in good health.

This chain uses TRBV6-1 with TRBJ1-1, with 8 bases that match TRBD1. The V segment lost 2 bases and the J segment 7 bases; nucleotides outside the gene matches: 24. This CDR3 is 20 amino acids long. Looked up from germline, CDR1 is MNHNS and CDR2 is SASEGT. The CDR3 sequence is CASSESRILTGDLRWDEAFF. The CDR3 DNA reads TGTGCCAGCAGTGAATCACGGATATTGACAGGGGACCTTAGGTGGGATGAAGCTTTCTTT.

This chain joins TRBV7-8 and TRBJ1-5; no firm D call. Germline lookup yields CDR1 SGHVS and CDR2 FQNEAQ. The CDR3 contains 16 residues. V shed 2 bases and J shed 2 bases, with 13 bases lying between them. CDR3 protein: CASSLLNLGGNQPQHF. CDR3 nucleotide sequence: TGTGCCAGCAGCTTACTTAACCTGGGAGGCAATCAGCCCCAGCATTTT.

This chain links TRBV27 with TRBJ1-1; D is undetermined. The V gene lost 2 bases and the J gene lost 3 bases, with 10 bases spanning the gap. The CDR3 has 14 residues. Germline V gives CDR1 MNHEY, CDR2 SMNVEV (reference sequence). CDR3 loop: CASSLGGYDTEAFF. Written as DNA, the CDR3 is TGTGCCAGCAGTTTAGGAGGGTACGACACTGAAGCTTTCTTT.

This chain joins TRBV5-4 and TRBJ2-3, with D tentatively TRBD1 (5 bases). The CDR3 runs to 13 residues. V was shortened by 0 bases and J by 4 bases, with 6 bases between the two germline ends. Per germline, CDR1 SGHNT and CDR2 YYREEE (reference sequence). Here the CDR3 DNA reads TGTGCCAGCAGCTTGGCAGGGTCAGATACGCAGTATTTT. Amino acid sequence: CASSLAGSDTQYF.

V gene TRBV14 combines with J gene TRBJ2-5, with TRBD1 as a possible D gene (6 bases). The ends were cut back, 2 bases at V and 3 bases at J, with 10 bases in the middle. This CDR3 has 14 residues. Looked up from germline, CDR1 is SGHDN and CDR2 is FVKESK. The CDR3 loop is CASSQQQGEETQYF. CDR3 in DNA: TGTGCCAGCAGCCAACAACAGGGTGAAGAGACCCAGTACTTC.

The V and J genes are TRBV4-1 and TRBJ2-5; D is uncertain. The CDR3 totals 14 residues. CDR1 is MGHRA, CDR2 YSYEKL, per germline. The ends were cut back, 0 bases at V and 2 bases at J, with 7 bases in the middle. CDR3 sequence (DNA): TGCGCCAGCAGCCAAGATCACGTACAAGAGACCCAGTACTTC. It specifies CASSQDHVQETQYF.

The gene calls are TRBV25-1 and TRBJ2-7; D is perhaps TRBD2 (5 bases). The germline V and J ends were trimmed by 4 bases and 4 bases, with 8 bases remaining between them. CDR3 size: 12 residues. CDR1 and CDR2 from the germline V gene are MGHDK and SYGVNS. In DNA form, the CDR3 reads TGTGCCAGCAGTGGAAGGAGGTACGAGCAGTACTTC. Its translation is CASSGRRYEQYF.

The rearrangement uses TRBV30 and TRBJ2-5; TRBD1 is a possible D gene (6 bases). Germline V CDR1 and CDR2: GTSNPN, SVGIG (reference sequence). CDR3 size: 15 residues. Trimming stripped 2 bases from V and 4 bases from J, with 17 bases between. As DNA, the CDR3 is TGTGCCTGGAGTTGGGGTACAGGGTTTGGAGAGACCCAGTACTTC. This encodes CAWSWGTGFGETQYF.

DNA for the CDR3: TGTGCCAGCAGTTACTCTGCGGCAACTAATGAAAAACTGTTTTTT. Amino acid sequence: CASSYSAATNEKLFF. The chain uses TRBV6-5 and TRBJ1-4, with no clear D. V was cut by 0 bases and J by 0 bases, with 5 bases left in between. Germline V lookup: CDR1 MNHEY, CDR2 SVGAGI. There are 15 residues in the CDR3.

The V gene is TRBV19, the J gene TRBJ2-2, with D hard to call. The CDR3 is 14 residues long. The V and J ends lost 7 bases and 1 base respectively, with 10 bases between them. Germline V gene lookup returns CDR1 LNHDA and CDR2 SQIVND (reference sequence). Here the CDR3 DNA reads TGTGCCAGTATTAGGAAGGGGAACACCGGGGAGCTGTTTTTT. It yields the protein CASIRKGNTGELFF.

This clone was observed once. The chain recombines TRBV28 with TRBJ2-2; 9 bases are shared with TRBD1. J was trimmed by 5 bases and V by 5 bases; bases with no gene match: 6. The CDR3 loop spans 15 amino acids. Germline values: CDR1 MDHEN, CDR2 SYDVKM. The CDR3 DNA follows: TGTGCCAGCAGTACCCCGACAGGGGGAACCGGGGAGCTGTTTTTT. This codes for CASSTPTGGTGELFF.

The chain employs TRBV5-1 and TRBJ2-1; 9 bases align to TRBD2. Germline trimming cut 1 base from V and 6 bases from J; bases unmatched to any gene: 8. The CDR3 covers 16 residues. Germline V CDR1 and CDR2: SGHRS, YFSETQ. The CDR3 DNA reads as TGCGCCAGCAGCTTGTATGTAGCGGGAGTATCCAATGAGCAGTTCTTC. Its protein product is CASSLYVAGVSNEQFF.

This sequence joins TRBV5-1 and TRBJ2-3; 9 bases line up with TRBD1. The CDR3 is made up of 17 amino acids. Germline V lookup: CDR1 SGHRS, CDR2 YFSETQ. Losses at the gene ends were 3 bases for V and 0 bases for J; bases not matched to a gene: 8. CDR3 protein: CASSSGTGSTSTDTQYF. The DNA of the CDR3 is TGCGCCAGCAGCTCCGGGACAGGGTCTACTAGCACAGATACGCAGTATTTT.

V and J are TRBV18 and TRBJ2-7, with D perhaps TRBD1 or TRBD2 (5 bases each). Trimming left V 3 bases short and J 0 bases short, with 15 bases between. Per the germline V gene, CDR1 is KGHSH and CDR2 is LQKENI. The CDR3 spans 16 residues. The CDR3 DNA is TGTGCCAGCTCACCTGGTCCGGGACCCGGCTCCTACGAGCAGTACTTC. Protein product: CASSPGPGPGSYEQYF.

The chain links TRBV28 to TRBJ1-4; maybe TRBD1 (6 bases). The CDR3 totals 15 residues. Germline CDR1 and CDR2: MDHEN and SYDVKM. The germline V and J ends were trimmed by 3 bases and 1 base, with 9 bases remaining between them. The chain's CDR3 is CASSLTGLTNEKLFF. The CDR3 DNA sequence: TGTGCCAGCAGTTTGACAGGACTAACTAATGAAAAACTGTTTTTT.

V is TRBV28 and J is TRBJ1-5, with TRBD1 matching over 8 bases. With V trimmed by 5 bases and J by 6 bases, 9 bases remained unmatched. Germline lookup yields CDR1 MDHEN and CDR2 SYDVKM. This CDR3 is 15 amino acids long. CDR3 DNA sequence: TGTGCCAGCAGTCCTTCCAGGGGGCGGACTCAGCCCCAGCATTTT. As protein: CASSPSRGRTQPQHF.

The chain joins TRBV5-1 to TRBJ1-4; D is perhaps TRBD1 (5 bases). Germline-derived CDR1 and CDR2 are SGHRS and YFSETQ. CDR3 length: 14 residues. The germline V and J ends were trimmed by 1 base and 5 bases, with 9 bases remaining between them. CDR3 sequence (DNA): TGCGCCAGCAGCTTGAGGGGTGAAAATGAAAAACTGTTTTTT. Translation gives CASSLRGENEKLFF.

The chain is built from TRBV28 and TRBJ1-4; weak D call: TRBD1 (5 bases). The germline gives CDR1 MDHEN, CDR2 SYDVKM. The ends were cut back, 5 bases at V and 4 bases at J, with 17 bases in the middle. This CDR3 spans 16 amino acids. The CDR3 loop reads CASSPQGRKFNEKLFF. For the CDR3, the DNA is TGTGCCAGCAGTCCCCAGGGAAGGAAATTTAATGAAAAACTGTTTTTT.

This chain links TRBV4-1 with TRBJ2-7, with 10 bases fitting TRBD1. Germline CDR1 is MGHRA and CDR2 is YSYEKL. CDR3 length: 14 residues. Losses at the gene ends were 4 bases for V and 4 bases for J; bases not matched to a gene: 4. Written as DNA, the CDR3 is TGCGCCAGCAGCCTCCGGGACAGGGGATACGAGCAGTACTTC. It encodes CASSLRDRGYEQYF.

DNA of the CDR3: TGTGCCAGCACACCAGCGGGAGGAGGCCCCGGGGAGCTGTTTTTT. It is translated as CASTPAGGGPGELFF. The chain combines TRBV9 with TRBJ2-2, with 9 bases that match TRBD2. This CDR3 has 15 residues. V lost 6 bases and J lost 6; bases outside the gene matches: 9. In germline, CDR1 is SGDLS, CDR2 YYNGEE.

The chain links TRBV4-1 to TRBJ2-7; TRBD2 is a possible D gene (5 bases). This CDR3 spans 16 amino acids. Germline CDR1 MGHRA, CDR2 YSYEKL. Deletions cut 0 bases from V and 4 bases from J, with 16 bases between. CDR3 protein: CASSQEKRGSSYEQYF. Here the CDR3 DNA reads TGCGCCAGCAGCCAAGAAAAGCGAGGGAGTTCGTACGAGCAGTACTTC.

The chain is built from TRBV4-1 and TRBJ2-3; the D is unclear. V was trimmed by 6 bases and J by 2 bases, leaving 15 bases between them. The CDR3 is made up of 15 amino acids. Germline V lookup: CDR1 MGHRA, CDR2 YSYEKL. CDR3 in DNA: TGCGCCAGCAGTTGGGTGCAGGCGGACACAGATACGCAGTATTTT. It yields the protein CASSWVQADTDTQYF.

The chain uses TRBV28 and TRBJ1-3; D is unresolved. The CDR3 has 13 residues. Between the trimmed V and J ends, which lost 8 bases and 4 bases, there was a span of 12 bases. Germline CDR1 is MDHEN and CDR2 is SYDVKM. The CDR3 reads CASCRPHGNTIYF. CDR3 DNA sequence: TGTGCCAGCTGCAGGCCTCACGGAAACACCATATATTTT.

The CDR3 DNA follows: TGTGCCAGCAGTGAGTTGGACCAAGGAGCAGATACGCAGTATTTT. Translation: CASSELDQGADTQYF. This sequence joins TRBV2 and TRBJ2-3; D is undetermined. CDR3 size: 15 residues. CDR1 is SNHLY and CDR2 is FYNNEI in the germline V gene. V lost 3 bases, J lost 4 bases, and 14 bases lay in between. The full variable domain, with the rest looked up from reference TRBV2 and TRBJ2-3, is EPEVTQTPSHQVTQMGQEVILRCVPISNHLYFYWYRQILGQKVEFLVSFYNNEISEKSEIFDDQFSVERPDGSNFTLKIRSTKLEDSAMYFCASSELDQGADTQYFGPGTRLTVL.

The J gene is TRBJ2-5, the V gene TRBV12-1; TRBD2, the table's D call, was not compared with the DNA. TRBV12-1 corresponds to a pseudogene. The CDR3 runs 16 residues. CDR3 residues: CASSSRLAGVQETQYF. CDR3 nucleotide sequence: TGTGCCAGCAGCTCCAGACTAGCGGGAGTCCAGGAGACCCAGTACTTC.